This TCR beta chain emerged from a study of T cell responses to AZD1222 COVID-19 vaccine. V lost 3 bases and J lost 1, with 10 bases in between. CDR1 is SGDLS and CDR2 is YYNGEE in the germline V gene. The CDR3 sequence is 14 residues long. Study results and caveats: Recipients of AZD1222 seropositive at baseline numbered only 5 or 6. A reported finding is that nearly half of spike-specific TCRs target unmutated variant regions.

This clone showed up just once. The antigen is undetermined. The protocol was immunoSEQ multiplex PCR, while the TCRdb copy is restricted to in-frame clones and leaves out a portion. The profile shows 150,000 to 200,000 clones, just over 85% of them singletons. Here the sequenced sample was peripheral blood, taken on day 0 of AZD1222 vaccination. The receptor was isolated from an adult in good health. The rearrangement joins TRBV9 to TRBJ2-5; D not certain. The CDR3 protein is CASSEAVSQETQYF. The CDR3 coding sequence is TGTGCCAGCAGCGAGGCGGTCAGCCAAGAGACCCAGTACTTC.